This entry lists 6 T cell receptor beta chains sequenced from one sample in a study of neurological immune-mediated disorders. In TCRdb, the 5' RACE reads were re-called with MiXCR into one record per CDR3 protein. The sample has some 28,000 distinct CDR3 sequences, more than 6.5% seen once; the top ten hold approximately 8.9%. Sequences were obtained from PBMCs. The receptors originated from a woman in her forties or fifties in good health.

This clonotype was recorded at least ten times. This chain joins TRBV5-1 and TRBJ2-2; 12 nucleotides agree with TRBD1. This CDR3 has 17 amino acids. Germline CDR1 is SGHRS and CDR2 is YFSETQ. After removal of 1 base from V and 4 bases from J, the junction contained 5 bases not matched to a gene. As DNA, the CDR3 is TGCGCCAGCAGCTTGTGGGGACAGGGGGCCGGCACCGGGGAGCTGTTTTTT. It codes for CASSLWGQGAGTGELFF.

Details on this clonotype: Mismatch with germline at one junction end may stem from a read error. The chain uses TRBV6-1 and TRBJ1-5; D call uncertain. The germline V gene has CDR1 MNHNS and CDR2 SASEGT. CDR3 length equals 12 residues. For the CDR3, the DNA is TGTGCCAGCAGTGACGGCAATAAGCCCCAGCATTTT. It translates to CASSDGNKPQHF.

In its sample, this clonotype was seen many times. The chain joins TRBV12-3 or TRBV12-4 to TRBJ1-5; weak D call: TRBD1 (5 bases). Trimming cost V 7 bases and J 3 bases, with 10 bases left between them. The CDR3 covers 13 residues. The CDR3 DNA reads TGTGCCAGCATGGGGGGGTTCAATCAGCCCCAGCATTTT. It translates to CASMGGFNQPQHF.

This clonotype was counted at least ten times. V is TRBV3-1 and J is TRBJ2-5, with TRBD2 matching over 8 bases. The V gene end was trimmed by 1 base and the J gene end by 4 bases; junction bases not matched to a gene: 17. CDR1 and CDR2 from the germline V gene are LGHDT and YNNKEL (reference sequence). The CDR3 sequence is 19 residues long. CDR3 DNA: TGTGCCAGCAGCCAAGCGAACGGACTAGCCGGGGGGGGTGGAGAGACCCAGTACTTC. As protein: CASSQANGLAGGGGETQYF.

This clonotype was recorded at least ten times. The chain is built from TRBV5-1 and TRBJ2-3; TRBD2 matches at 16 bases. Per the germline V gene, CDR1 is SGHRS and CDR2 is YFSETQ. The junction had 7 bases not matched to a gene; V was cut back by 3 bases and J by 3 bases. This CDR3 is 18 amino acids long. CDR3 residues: CASSSGTSGRAGTDTQYF. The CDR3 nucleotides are TGCGCCAGCAGCTCCGGGACTAGCGGGAGGGCCGGGACAGATACGCAGTATTTT.

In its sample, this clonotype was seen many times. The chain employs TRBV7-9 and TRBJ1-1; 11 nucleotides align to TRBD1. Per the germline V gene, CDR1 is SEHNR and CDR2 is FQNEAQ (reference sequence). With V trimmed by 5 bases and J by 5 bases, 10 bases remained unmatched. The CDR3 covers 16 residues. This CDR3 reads CASSPLGRDRGTEAFF. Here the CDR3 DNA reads TGTGCCAGCAGCCCCCTCGGCCGGGACAGGGGGACTGAAGCTTTCTTT. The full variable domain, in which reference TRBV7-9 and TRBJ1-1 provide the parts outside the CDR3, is DTGVSQNPRHKITKRGQNVTFRCDPISEHNRLYWYRQTLGQGPEFLTYFQNEAQLEKSRLLSDRFSAERPKGSFSTLEIQRTEQGDSAMYLCASSPLGRDRGTEAFFGQGTRLTVV.